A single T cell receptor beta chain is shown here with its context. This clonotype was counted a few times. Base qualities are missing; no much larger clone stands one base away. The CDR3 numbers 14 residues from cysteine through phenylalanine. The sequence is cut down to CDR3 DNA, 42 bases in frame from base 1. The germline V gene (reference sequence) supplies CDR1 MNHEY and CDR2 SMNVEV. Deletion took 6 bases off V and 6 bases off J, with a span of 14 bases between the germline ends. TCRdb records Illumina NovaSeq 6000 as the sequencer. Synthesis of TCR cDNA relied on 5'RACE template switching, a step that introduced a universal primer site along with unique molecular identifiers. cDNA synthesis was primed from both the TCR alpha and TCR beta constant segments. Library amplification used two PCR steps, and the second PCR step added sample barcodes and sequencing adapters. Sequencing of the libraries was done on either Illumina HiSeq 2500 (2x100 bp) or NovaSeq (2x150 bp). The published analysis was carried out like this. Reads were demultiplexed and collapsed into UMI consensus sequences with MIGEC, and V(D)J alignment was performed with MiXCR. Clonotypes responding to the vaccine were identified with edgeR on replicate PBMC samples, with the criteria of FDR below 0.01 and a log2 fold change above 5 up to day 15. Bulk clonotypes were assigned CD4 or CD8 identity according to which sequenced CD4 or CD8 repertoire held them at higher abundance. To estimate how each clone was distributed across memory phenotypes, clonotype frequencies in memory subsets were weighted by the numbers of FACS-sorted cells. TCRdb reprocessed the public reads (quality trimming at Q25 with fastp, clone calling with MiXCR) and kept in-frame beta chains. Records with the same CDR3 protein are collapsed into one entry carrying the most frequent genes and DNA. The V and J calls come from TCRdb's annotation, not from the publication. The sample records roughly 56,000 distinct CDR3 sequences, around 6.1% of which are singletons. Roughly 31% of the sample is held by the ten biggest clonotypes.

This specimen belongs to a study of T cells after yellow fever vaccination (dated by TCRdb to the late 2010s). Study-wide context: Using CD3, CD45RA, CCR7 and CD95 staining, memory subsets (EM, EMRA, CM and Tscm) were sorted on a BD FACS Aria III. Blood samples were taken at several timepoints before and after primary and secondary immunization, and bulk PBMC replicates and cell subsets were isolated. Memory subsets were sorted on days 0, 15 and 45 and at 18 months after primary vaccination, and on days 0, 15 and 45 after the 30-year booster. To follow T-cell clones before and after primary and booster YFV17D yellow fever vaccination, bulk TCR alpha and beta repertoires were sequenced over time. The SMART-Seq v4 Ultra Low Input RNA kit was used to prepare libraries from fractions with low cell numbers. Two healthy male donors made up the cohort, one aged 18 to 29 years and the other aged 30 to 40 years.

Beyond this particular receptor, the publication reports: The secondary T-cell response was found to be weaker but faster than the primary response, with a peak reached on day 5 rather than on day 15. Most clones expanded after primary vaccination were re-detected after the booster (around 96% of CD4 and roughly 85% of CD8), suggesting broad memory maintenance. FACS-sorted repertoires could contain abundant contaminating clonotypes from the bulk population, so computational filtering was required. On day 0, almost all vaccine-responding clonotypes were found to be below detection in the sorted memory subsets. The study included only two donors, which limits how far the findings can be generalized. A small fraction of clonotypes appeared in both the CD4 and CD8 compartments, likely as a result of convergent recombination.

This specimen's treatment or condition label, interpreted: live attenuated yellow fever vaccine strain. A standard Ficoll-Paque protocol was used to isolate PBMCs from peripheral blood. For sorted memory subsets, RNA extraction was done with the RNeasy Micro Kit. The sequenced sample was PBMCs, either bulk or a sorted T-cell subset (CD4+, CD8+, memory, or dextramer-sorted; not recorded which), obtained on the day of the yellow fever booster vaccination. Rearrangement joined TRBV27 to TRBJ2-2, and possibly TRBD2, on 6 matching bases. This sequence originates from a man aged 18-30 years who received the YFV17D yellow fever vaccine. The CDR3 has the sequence CASRAGGWSGELFF. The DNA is TGTGCCAGCAGAGCCGGAGGGTGGTCCGGGGAGCTGTTTTTT.